The 17 T cell receptor beta chains given below trace back to one sample, sequenced in a study of T cell changes during pregnancy in multiple sclerosis. Libraries were prepared by immunoSEQ multiplex PCR; TCRdb keeps only in-frame clonotypes and omits some of them. The profile shows under 55,000 clones, 70% to 90% of them singletons. The input for sequencing was peripheral blood, taken in the first trimester of pregnancy. Receptor source: a female donor with multiple sclerosis, enrolled in a pregnancy study.

This clone was detected a few times. The chain has TRBV19 and TRBJ2-3; 13 positions agree with TRBD2. The CDR3 loop spans 16 amino acids. CDR1 LNHDA and CDR2 SQIVND come from the germline V gene (reference sequence). The V gene end was trimmed by 1 base and the J gene end by 5 bases; junction bases not matched to a gene: 3. The CDR3 DNA is TGTGCCAGTAGTATAGGACTAGCGGGGGGCAGAGATACGCAGTATTTT. Protein: CASSIGLAGGRDTQYF.

The rearrangement uses TRBV7-3 and TRBJ2-5, with 10 bases lining up with TRBD2. Trimming cost V 5 bases and J 9 bases; bases outside gene matches: 12. Germline V gene lookup returns CDR1 SGHTA and CDR2 FQGTGA. CDR3 length equals 15 residues. This CDR3 is CASSPGLADPWAQYF. In DNA form, the CDR3 reads TGTGCCAGCAGCCCCGGACTAGCGGACCCCTGGGCCCAGTACTTC.

This clone was picked up a small number of times. V is TRBV5-4 and J is TRBJ2-4, with TRBD1 matching over 8 bases. Trimming cost V 4 bases and J 0 bases; bases outside gene matches: 3. From germline, CDR1 is SGHNT and CDR2 YYREEE (reference sequence). The CDR3 totals 15 residues. Here the CDR3 reads CASSAGTGAKNIQYF. The CDR3 DNA follows: TGTGCCAGCAGCGCGGGGACAGGAGCCAAAAACATTCAGTACTTC. Full variable domain (rest looked up from reference TRBV5-4 and TRBJ2-4): ETGVTQSPTHLIKTRGQQVTLRCSSQSGHNTVSWYQQALGQGPQFIFQYYREEENGRGNFPPRFSGLQFPNYSSELNVNALELDDSALYLCASSAGTGAKNIQYFGAGTRLSVL.

The J gene is TRBJ1-5, the V gene TRBV6-5; 7 bases agree with TRBD1. Germline assignment: CDR1 MNHEY and CDR2 SVGAGI. This CDR3 contains 16 residues. With V trimmed by 2 bases and J by 4 bases, 8 bases remained unmatched. CDR3 sequence reads: CASSYEYRGGNQPQHF. CDR3 sequence (DNA): TGTGCCAGCAGTTACGAGTACAGGGGTGGTAATCAGCCCCAGCATTTT.

The chain has TRBV5-8 and TRBJ2-7, with 7 positions matching TRBD1. V trimming: 4 bases; J trimming: 6 bases; junction bases outside the gene matches: 4. The CDR3 covers 12 residues. The germline V gene encodes CDR1 SGHTS and CDR2 YDEGEE. This CDR3 is CASSRDRPEQYF. The CDR3 region has the DNA TGTGCCAGCAGCAGGGACAGACCCGAGCAGTACTTC.

Comments on this clone: Germline is not matched at one junction end, which may reflect a read error. This chain links TRBV7-7 with TRBJ2-1, with 9 bases matching TRBD2. Germline CDR1 and CDR2: SSHAT and FNYEAQ (reference sequence). The CDR3 extends over 14 amino acids. CDR3 nucleotides: TGTGCTAGCAGCTTGGTAGCGGGAGACAATGAGCAGTTCTTC. Its translation is CASSLVAGDNEQFF.

CDR3 coding DNA: TGCGCCAGCAGTGAGGGAGACAGCTATGGCTACACCTTC. The encoded protein is CASSEGDSYGYTF. The chain couples TRBV10-1 to TRBJ1-2, with D perhaps TRBD1 (5 bases). In germline, CDR1 is WNHNN, CDR2 SYGVQD (reference sequence). The CDR3 length is 13 residues. Trimming cost V 2 bases and J 4 bases, with 8 bases left between them.

The chain combines TRBV7-9 with TRBJ2-1; 10 bases map to TRBD2. V lost 2 bases, J lost 4 bases, and 5 bases stayed unmatched. There are 16 residues in the CDR3. CDR1 SEHNR and CDR2 FQNEAQ come from the germline V gene (reference sequence). The CDR3 reads CASSLSLAGVYNEQFF. The CDR3 region has the DNA TGTGCCAGCAGCTTATCTCTAGCGGGGGTATACAATGAGCAGTTCTTC.

The V call is TRBV19, the J call TRBJ1-3; D not certain. Germline V lookup: CDR1 LNHDA, CDR2 SQIVND (reference sequence). The CDR3 runs to 18 residues. V was cut by 3 bases and J by 0 bases, with 18 bases left in between. The CDR3 nucleotides are TGTGCCAGTAGTATCGCCATTTACCCCATCGGCTCTGGAAACACCATATATTTT. Translated, it gives CASSIAIYPIGSGNTIYF.

Within the sample, this clone is medium-sized (0.01 to 0.1%). The CDR3 is CATGPRGEGEQYF. DNA for the CDR3: TGTGCCACCGGACCGCGGGGGGAAGGCGAGCAGTACTTC. The chain carries TRBV15 and TRBJ2-7, with TRBD2 matching over 8 bases. The ends lost 8 bases at V and 6 bases at J; junction bases unmatched: 9. Germline V gene sequence: CDR1 LNHNV, CDR2 YYDKDF (reference sequence). The CDR3 spans 13 residues.

V and J are TRBV2 and TRBJ1-4; 11 nucleotides align to TRBD1. The CDR3 extends over 14 amino acids. The junction had 2 bases not matched to a gene; V was cut back by 4 bases and J by 7 bases. The germline CDR1 and CDR2 sequences are SNHLY and FYNNEI. The CDR3 DNA sequence: TGTGCCAGCAGTGGGGACAGGGGGTCTGAAAAACTGTTTTTT. It translates to CASSGDRGSEKLFF.

V is TRBV2 and J is TRBJ2-7; TRBD1 might be the D (5 bases). Germline CDR1 and CDR2: SNHLY and FYNNEI. This CDR3 comprises 12 residues. Trimming cost V 6 bases and J 3 bases, with 9 bases left between them. CDR3 protein: CASRDQGYEQYF. The CDR3 region has the DNA TGTGCCAGCAGAGATCAGGGCTACGAGCAGTACTTC.

The V gene is TRBV7-8, the J gene TRBJ2-2, with D perhaps TRBD2 (5 bases). CDR1 and CDR2 (germline): SGHVS, FQNEAQ. Trimming removed 5 bases from V and 5 bases from J, with 9 bases in between. The CDR3 has 13 amino acids. CDR3 residues: CASSPRGTGELFF. The CDR3 DNA sequence: TGTGCCAGCAGCCCCCGGGGAACCGGGGAGCTGTTTTTT.

This chain connects TRBV4-1 to TRBJ2-1, with TRBD2 identical over 11 bases. Germline V gene sequence: CDR1 MGHRA, CDR2 YSYEKL. The CDR3 spans 16 residues. The V segment lost 0 bases and the J segment 8 bases; nucleotides outside the gene matches: 6. The DNA for the CDR3 is TGCGCCAGCAGCCAAGAGCCCGGGACTAGCGGCGATGAGCAGTTCTTC. Protein product: CASSQEPGTSGDEQFF.

This clone came up a few times. The V and J genes are TRBV28 and TRBJ1-2; 8 bases fit TRBD1. V lost 10 bases and J lost 6; bases outside the gene matches: 10. The CDR3 consists of 13 residues. From germline, CDR1 is MDHEN and CDR2 SYDVKM. The CDR3 spells CATYRGATHGYTF. The CDR3 DNA is TGTGCCACCTACAGGGGGGCGACCCATGGCTACACCTTC.

The genes are TRBV5-4 and TRBJ1-2; D is perhaps TRBD1 (5 bases). Trimming removed 4 bases from V and 5 bases from J, with 18 bases in between. The CDR3 sequence is 15 residues long. Germline CDR1 and CDR2: SGHNT and YYREEE (reference sequence). The CDR3, as DNA: TGTGCCAGCAGCACGGCCCCCGGGACTTATTATGGCTACACCTTC. It is translated as CASSTAPGTYYGYTF. The entire variable domain, with the rest obtained from reference TRBV5-4 and TRBJ1-2, is as follows: ETGVTQSPTHLIKTRGQQVTLRCSSQSGHNTVSWYQQALGQGPQFIFQYYREEENGRGNFPPRFSGLQFPNYSSELNVNALELDDSALYLCASSTAPGTYYGYTFGSGTRLTVV.

This clone was seen a few times. V gene TRBV7-2 combines with J gene TRBJ2-7; no reliable D call. The V gene's germline CDR1 is SGHTA and CDR2 FQGNSA. The CDR3 has 11 amino acids. V lost 3 bases and J lost 3, with 3 bases in between. For the CDR3, the DNA is TGTGCCAGCAGCTTTAACTACGAGCAGTACTTC. Translating it yields CASSFNYEQYF.